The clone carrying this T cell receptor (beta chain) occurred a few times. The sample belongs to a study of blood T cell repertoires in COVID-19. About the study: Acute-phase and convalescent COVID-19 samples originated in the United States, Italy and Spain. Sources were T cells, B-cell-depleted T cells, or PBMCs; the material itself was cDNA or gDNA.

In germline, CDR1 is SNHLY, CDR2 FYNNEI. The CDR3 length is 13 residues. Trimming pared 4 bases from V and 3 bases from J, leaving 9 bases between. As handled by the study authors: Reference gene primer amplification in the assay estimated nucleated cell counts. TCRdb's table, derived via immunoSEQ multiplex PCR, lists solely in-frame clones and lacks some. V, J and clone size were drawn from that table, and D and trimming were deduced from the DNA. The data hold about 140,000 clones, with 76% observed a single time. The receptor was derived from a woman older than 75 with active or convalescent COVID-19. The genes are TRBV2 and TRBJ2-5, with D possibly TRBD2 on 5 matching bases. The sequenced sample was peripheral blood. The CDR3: CASSAGLEETQYF. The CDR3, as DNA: TGTGCCAGCAGTGCAGGACTGGAAGAGACCCAGTACTTC.